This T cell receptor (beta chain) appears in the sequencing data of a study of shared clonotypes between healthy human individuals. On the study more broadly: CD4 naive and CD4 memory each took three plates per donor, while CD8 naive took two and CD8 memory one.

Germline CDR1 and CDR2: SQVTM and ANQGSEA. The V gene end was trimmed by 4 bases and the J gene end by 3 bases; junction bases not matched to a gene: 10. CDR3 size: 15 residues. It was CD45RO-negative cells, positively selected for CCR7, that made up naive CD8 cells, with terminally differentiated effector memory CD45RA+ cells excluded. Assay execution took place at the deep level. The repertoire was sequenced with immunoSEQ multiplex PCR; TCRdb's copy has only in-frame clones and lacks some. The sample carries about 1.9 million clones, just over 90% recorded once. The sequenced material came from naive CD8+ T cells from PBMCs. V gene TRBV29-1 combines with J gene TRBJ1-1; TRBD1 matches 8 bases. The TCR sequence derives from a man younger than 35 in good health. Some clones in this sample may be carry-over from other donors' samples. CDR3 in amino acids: CSVGMQGAWDTEAFF. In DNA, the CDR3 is TGCAGCGTTGGAATGCAGGGGGCGTGGGACACTGAAGCTTTCTTT.